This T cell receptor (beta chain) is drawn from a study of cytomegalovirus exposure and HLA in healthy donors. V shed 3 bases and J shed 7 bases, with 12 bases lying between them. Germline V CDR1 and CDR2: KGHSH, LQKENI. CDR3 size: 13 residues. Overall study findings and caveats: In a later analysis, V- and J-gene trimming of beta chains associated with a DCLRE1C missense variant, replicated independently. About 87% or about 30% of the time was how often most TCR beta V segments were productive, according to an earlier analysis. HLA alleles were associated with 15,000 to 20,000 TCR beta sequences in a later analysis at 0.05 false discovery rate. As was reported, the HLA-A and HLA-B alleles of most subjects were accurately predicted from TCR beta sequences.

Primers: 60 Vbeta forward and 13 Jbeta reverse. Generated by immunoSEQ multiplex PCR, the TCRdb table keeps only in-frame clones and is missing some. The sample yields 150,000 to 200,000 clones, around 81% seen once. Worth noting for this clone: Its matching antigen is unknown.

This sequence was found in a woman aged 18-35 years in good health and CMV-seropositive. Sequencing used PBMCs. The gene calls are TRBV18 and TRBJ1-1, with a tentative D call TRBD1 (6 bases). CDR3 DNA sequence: TGTGCCAGCTCACCCTCGGGGGGCTTTGAAGCTTTCTTT. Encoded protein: CASSPSGGFEAFF.